Listed here is a single T cell receptor beta chain. No antigen is known for it. The data derive from a study of response to subunit inactivated influenza vaccine. Study outcomes and limitations: The authors proposed limited new T cell recruitment per seasonal influenza vaccination.

MiXCR, applied by TCRdb to the RT-PCR reads, yields one record per CDR3 protein. The sample has about 190,000 distinct CDR3 sequences; approximately 14% are singletons. CDR1 LNHDA and CDR2 SQIVND come from the germline V gene (reference sequence). The ends were cut back, 2 bases at V and 8 bases at J, with 27 bases in the middle. The CDR3 has 18 amino acids. The source was CD8+ T cells sorted from PBMCs, collected more than 4 days after vaccination. The sequence derives from a man in his fifties who received an inactivated influenza vaccine. V and J are TRBV19 and TRBJ1-2; D might be TRBD1 (5 bases). As DNA, the CDR3 is TGTGCCAGTAGTATATTTCAAGGGGAAATGGAATCGTTGGGAGGCTACACCTTC. As protein: CASSIFQGEMESLGGYTF.